This T cell receptor beta chain is drawn from a study of cytomegalovirus exposure and HLA in healthy donors (TCRdb year 2017). For the study in its entirety: According to a later analysis, one platform produced both the approximately 110 validation repertoires and the roughly 660 repertoires of the first cohort. The study aimed to test whether signatures of past pathogen exposure could be identified by cataloging public T cell receptors. Along with the roughly 610-subject first cohort, a separate validation cohort of over a hundred different subjects was used. To predict cytomegalovirus infection status, the study brought together high-throughput TCR immunosequencing, statistical association of individual TCRs with disease status, and machine learning.

This clone appeared a few times. What antigen it recognizes has not been identified. Within one base of it there is no much larger clone, and no base qualities were kept. Broad study findings and their caveats: In vitro tests confirmed that three of the cytomegalovirus-associated TCR beta chains recognize cytomegalovirus antigens. The study listed 150 to 200 TCR beta chains as associated with cytomegalovirus. Most TCR sequences were seen in very few donors, while some public TCRs were found in many individuals. A later analysis lacked HLA typing for the validation cohort, so it scored co-occurrence in that cohort across all 110 or so repertoires. The authors suggested that the approach could potentially be generalized to other disease states and immunological phenotypes. The classifier was reported to diagnose cytomegalovirus status with high specificity and sensitivity in both the original and validation cohorts. A later analysis found that TCRs clustered in the first cohort also tended to co-occur in the approximately 120 validation repertoires, with approximately 95% of cluster scores above 0.

Libraries came from the immunoSEQ multiplex PCR assay. Regarding the original processing steps: A statistical classification framework was developed to diagnose cytomegalovirus status using the catalog of TCR beta chain sequences. The table comes from immuneACCESS by way of TCRdb, which keeps in-frame sequences with V and J called. Part of the clones is missing from these tables; in studies checked, under half for an unresolved V gene and the rest for unknown reasons. The V and J calls and clone size come from that table; D and trimming were worked out from the DNA. Recorded for this sample are 100,000 to 150,000 clones; 88% of them occurred a single time. The ten largest clones take up less than 2% of the sample. From a lookup of the germline V gene, CDR1 and CDR2 are SGDLS and YYNGEE. Trimming at the junction amounts to 4 bases on V and 1 base on J, and the germline ends lie 11 bases apart. Spanning cysteine to phenylalanine, the CDR3 consists of 15 amino acids. Only the CDR3 region is kept as DNA, spanning 45 bases read in frame from base 1.

Donors formed part of the validation cohort, which comprised about 130 subjects and was distinct from the first cohort of under 750 subjects. This receptor was obtained from a man between 18 and 29 years old in good health and CMV-seronegative. The chain uses TRBV9 and TRBJ2-2, with the D gene not confidently named. The sample taken for sequencing was PBMCs. The nucleotide sequence is given as TGTGCCAGCAGCTCCAATGACTTGAACACCGGGGAGCTGTTTTTT. Translated, it reads CASSSNDLNTGELFF. Beyond the CDR3, the reference TRBV9 and TRBJ2-2 genes provide the residues; the full variable domain reads: DSGVTQTPKHLITATGQRVTLRCSPRSGDLSVYWYQQSLDQGLQFLIQYYNGEERAKGNILERFSAQQFPDLHSELNLSSLELGDSALYFCASSSNDLNTGELFFGEGSRLTVL.